These 20 T cell receptor beta chains came from one sample sequenced in a study of cytomegalovirus exposure and HLA in healthy donors. Primers: 60 Vbeta forward and 13 Jbeta reverse. The method was immunoSEQ multiplex PCR; TCRdb's version includes in-frame clones alone and lacks a portion of them. Altogether fewer than 200,000 clones are present, 65% to 85% being singletons, with the ten largest covering under 6%. The sequencing input was PBMCs. Receptors were obtained from a woman in her forties or fifties in good health and CMV-seropositive.

DNA for the CDR3: TGTGCCAGTAGCACGGGATTTGGGAATCAGCCCCAGCATTTT. Encoded protein: CASSTGFGNQPQHF. The genes are TRBV19 and TRBJ1-5; D is undetermined. The CDR3 loop spans 14 amino acids. From germline, CDR1 is LNHDA and CDR2 SQIVND (reference sequence). V was cut by 6 bases and J by 4 bases, with 13 bases left in between.

This clone was detected once. This chain connects TRBV5-5 to TRBJ2-7, with 7 nucleotides matching TRBD2. The trim removed 4 bases at V and 2 bases at J, leaving 9 bases unmatched. Germline V gene sequence: CDR1 SGHKS, CDR2 YYEKEE (reference sequence). This CDR3 comprises 15 residues. CDR3 sequence: CASSPRASGPYEQYF. The DNA of the CDR3 is TGTGCCAGCAGCCCCAGGGCTAGCGGTCCCTACGAGCAGTACTTC.

The chain has TRBV18 and TRBJ2-1; D not certain. The V gene's germline CDR1 is KGHSH and CDR2 LQKENI. The CDR3 sequence is 14 residues long. V dropped 0 bases and J dropped 4 bases, with 7 bases sitting between them. This CDR3 is CASSPPYQYNEQFF. The DNA of the CDR3 is TGTGCCAGCTCACCACCGTACCAGTACAATGAGCAGTTCTTC.

This clone turned up a few times. V usage is TRBV10-3 and J usage is TRBJ1-1; 7 nucleotides line up with TRBD1. V lost 8 bases to trimming and J lost 0 bases; unmatched junction nucleotides: 6. This CDR3 comprises 14 residues. In germline, CDR1 is ENHRY, CDR2 SYGVKD. For the CDR3, the DNA is TGTGCCATCGGCCAACAGGGGATGAACACTGAAGCTTTCTTT. Translated: CAIGQQGMNTEAFF.

The chain recombines TRBV19 with TRBJ1-4, with D unclear. V lost 7 bases and J lost 13, with 13 bases in between. Germline V CDR1 and CDR2: LNHDA, SQIVND (reference sequence). The CDR3 spans 11 residues. CDR3: CASNSGILLFF. CDR3 coding DNA: TGTGCCAGTAATTCGGGGATTTTACTGTTTTTT.

V is TRBV7-2 and J is TRBJ1-2; 9 bases align to TRBD1. The V segment lost 0 bases and the J segment 4 bases; nucleotides outside the gene matches: 3. The CDR3 consists of 15 residues. CDR1 and CDR2 from the germline V gene are SGHTA and FQGNSA. The CDR3 DNA is TGTGCCAGCAGCTTAGCCGGGACAGGGAGCTATGGCTACACCTTC. It translates to CASSLAGTGSYGYTF.

This clone showed up just a few times. J is TRBJ2-7 and V is TRBV2; TRBD1 matches at 7 bases. V was clipped by 5 bases and J by 4 bases; unmatched bases: 5. Germline V CDR1 and CDR2: SNHLY, FYNNEI. The CDR3 runs to 13 residues. The CDR3 bases are TGTGCCAGCAGTTTACGACAGGGTTACGAGCAGTACTTC. Translation: CASSLRQGYEQYF.

The J gene is TRBJ1-4, the V gene TRBV28; no reliable D call. This CDR3 contains 13 residues. Germline CDR1 and CDR2: MDHEN and SYDVKM. Deletions cut 5 bases from V and 3 bases from J, with 7 bases between. CDR3 DNA: TGTGCCAGCAGTAATCCGTCTAATGAAAAACTGTTTTTT. As protein: CASSNPSNEKLFF.

V is TRBV5-1 and J is TRBJ1-1, with D unclear. In germline, CDR1 is SGHRS, CDR2 YFSETQ. This CDR3 has 13 residues. Trimming pared 7 bases from V and 0 bases from J, leaving 10 bases between. This CDR3 reads CASRVELNTEAFF. CDR3 coding DNA: TGCGCCAGCCGAGTAGAACTGAACACTGAAGCTTTCTTT.

The chain has TRBV25-1 and TRBJ1-1; the D is unclear. The germline CDR1 and CDR2 sequences are MGHDK and SYGVNS. The length of the CDR3 is 12 residues. V was clipped by 5 bases and J by 8 bases, with 12 bases between them. This CDR3 reads CASSLGSMEAFF. The CDR3 bases are TGTGCCAGCAGTCTAGGGAGCATGGAAGCTTTCTTT.

V is TRBV28 and J is TRBJ1-2; 7 bases are shared with TRBD1. Germline loops: CDR1 MDHEN, CDR2 SYDVKM. The V segment lost 2 bases and the J segment 4 bases; nucleotides outside the gene matches: 10. This CDR3 is built from 16 residues. CDR3: CASSLNRGIPLYGYTF. CDR3 bases: TGTGCCAGCAGTTTAAACAGGGGAATCCCCCTCTATGGCTACACCTTC.

This chain links TRBV7-9 with TRBJ1-5; unclear D gene. V lost 7 bases and J lost 1, with 8 bases in between. CDR3 size: 13 residues. The germline V gene has CDR1 SEHNR and CDR2 FQNEAQ (reference sequence). The CDR3 bases are TGTGCCAGCAACAGTCTGAGCAATCAGCCCCAGCATTTT. Translating it yields CASNSLSNQPQHF.

This chain joins TRBV9 and TRBJ1-3; tentatively, D is TRBD1 (5 bases). Germline loops: CDR1 SGDLS, CDR2 YYNGEE. The CDR3 has 16 residues. Trimming removed 4 bases from V and 0 bases from J, with 14 bases in between. CDR3 loop: CASSPSGGFSGNTIYF. The CDR3 DNA reads TGTGCCAGCAGCCCATCGGGGGGTTTCTCTGGAAACACCATATATTTT.

With regard to this clone: The sample contains more than one DNA sequence encoding this CDR3. The J gene is TRBJ1-1, the V gene TRBV27, with TRBD1 matching over 8 bases. Germline trimming cut 7 bases from V and 13 bases from J; bases unmatched to any gene: 17. From germline, CDR1 is MNHEY and CDR2 SMNVEV (reference sequence). The CDR3 length is 14 residues. The CDR3 protein is CASKRTGLMEKGFF. In DNA form, the CDR3 reads TGTGCCAGCAAGCGGACAGGGTTGATGGAAAAAGGTTTCTTT.

V gene TRBV11-2 combines with J gene TRBJ1-6, with 9 bases lining up with TRBD1. V lost 5 bases and J lost 9; bases outside the gene matches: 14. CDR3 length equals 17 residues. Germline V CDR1 and CDR2: SGHAT, FQNNGV. DNA for the CDR3: TGTGCCAGCAGCCCGAGGTTTTTTACGGGACAGGGTTCACCCCTCCACTTT. Translation: CASSPRFFTGQGSPLHF.

This clone showed up just a few times. The V and J genes are TRBV4-1 and TRBJ2-3; TRBD2 aligns across 9 bases. The V gene end was trimmed by 4 bases and the J gene end by 3 bases; junction bases not matched to a gene: 14. Germline CDR1 and CDR2: MGHRA and YSYEKL. CDR3 size: 18 residues. DNA of the CDR3: TGCGCCAGCAGCCGGCAAGAGAGCGGGGGGTATGGGACAGATACGCAGTATTTT. Residues: CASSRQESGGYGTDTQYF.

The V gene is TRBV30, the J gene TRBJ1-1; 9 bases are a match to TRBD1. The CDR3 is 14 residues long. V trimming: 5 bases; J trimming: 4 bases; junction bases outside the gene matches: 8. In germline, CDR1 is GTSNPN, CDR2 SVGIG (reference sequence). CDR3 nucleotides: TGTGCCTGGGATTTCGACAGGGGGGGCACTGAAGCTTTCTTT. This gives the protein CAWDFDRGGTEAFF.

The V and J genes are TRBV7-9 and TRBJ2-2; maybe TRBD2 (5 bases). This CDR3 is built from 14 residues. CDR1 and CDR2 from the germline V gene are SEHNR and FQNEAQ (reference sequence). V was shortened by 5 bases and J by 5 bases, with 12 bases between the two germline ends. The CDR3, as DNA: TGTGCCAGCAGCGAGGGCCTCAGAACCGGGGAGCTGTTTTTT. Encoded protein: CASSEGLRTGELFF.

CDR3 sequence: CASSPPATTQETQYF. CDR3 coding DNA: TGTGCCAGCTCACCACCGGCCACAACCCAAGAGACCCAGTACTTC. V gene TRBV18 combines with J gene TRBJ2-5; no definite D call. Per germline, CDR1 KGHSH and CDR2 LQKENI. CDR3 length: 15 amino acids. Trimming removed 0 bases at V and 1 base at J, with 9 bases between.

The gene calls are TRBV10-3 and TRBJ2-5, with 12 positions matching TRBD2. The V gene's germline CDR1 is ENHRY and CDR2 SYGVKD. CDR3 size: 17 residues. V was pared by 0 bases and J by 4 bases, with 6 bases of the junction left unmatched. For the CDR3, the DNA is TGTGCCATCAGTGAGTCTCCGACTAGCGGGGGTTTAGAGACCCAGTACTTC. Translated: CAISESPTSGGLETQYF.